The rows below give T cell receptor beta chains drawn from one sample of a study of blood T cells in healthy people across ages. TCRdb passed the 5' RACE reads through MiXCR, listing each CDR3 protein once. The sample lists more than 600,000 distinct CDR3 sequences, around 25% occurring once. These data were also filed under a second study, of T cells of mothers and their children.

Sequenced material: blood. These receptors were obtained from a boy between 10 and 17 years old in good health. The conserved cysteine and the conserved F or W are not part of the CDR3 here.

j_gene: TRBJ2-5; v_gene: TRBV7-2; CDR3aa: ASSRDRERETQY
j_gene: TRBJ2-5; v_gene: TRBV29-1; CDR3aa: SVDQYRSGGSQETQY
j_gene: TRBJ1-4; v_gene: TRBV7-2; CDR3aa: ASSQRQGGEKLF
j_gene: TRBJ2-7; v_gene: TRBV20-1; CDR3aa: SARDSVPDEQY
j_gene: TRBJ2-6; v_gene: TRBV29-1; CDR3aa: SVDGGRESSGANVLT
j_gene: TRBJ2-7; v_gene: TRBV6-2/TRBV6-3; CDR3aa: ASEDRGFSYEQY
j_gene: TRBJ1-3; v_gene: TRBV13; CDR3aa: ASSPSTGGPGNTIY
j_gene: TRBJ1-4; v_gene: TRBV5-1; CDR3aa: ASSLRTGEKLF
j_gene: NA; v_gene: TRBV7-2; CDR3aa: ASSSLGQGKFYEQY
j_gene: TRBJ2-5; v_gene: TRBV3-1; CDR3aa: ASSQDMWEGRGKTQY
j_gene: TRBJ2-7; v_gene: TRBV28; CDR3aa: ASRSTSGSYEQY
j_gene: TRBJ1-2; v_gene: TRBV27; CDR3aa: ASSLVTARGDFYGYT
j_gene: TRBJ2-5; v_gene: TRBV30; CDR3aa: AWSSLAGGDERF
j_gene: TRBJ2-6; v_gene: TRBV4-2; CDR3aa: ASSHERDSGANVLT
j_gene: TRBJ2-5; v_gene: TRBV9; CDR3aa: ASSVGRSQETQY
j_gene: TRBJ2-5; v_gene: TRBV11-3; CDR3aa: ASSSMGLPGETQY
j_gene: TRBJ2-2; v_gene: TRBV7-9; CDR3aa: ASSRPRGELF
j_gene: TRBJ2-7; v_gene: TRBV7-2; CDR3aa: ASSLDLGASGSNEQY
j_gene: TRBJ1-4; v_gene: TRBV7-2; CDR3aa: ASSLYSGEKLF
j_gene: TRBJ1-1; v_gene: TRBV5-1; CDR3aa: ASSLAPETVHQAF
j_gene: TRBJ2-5; v_gene: TRBV14; CDR3aa: ASSQASEGETQY
j_gene: TRBJ2-7; v_gene: TRBV10-3; CDR3aa: AISRPSPAEQY
j_gene: TRBJ2-1; v_gene: TRBV24-1; CDR3aa: ATSIGGAGSTYNEQF